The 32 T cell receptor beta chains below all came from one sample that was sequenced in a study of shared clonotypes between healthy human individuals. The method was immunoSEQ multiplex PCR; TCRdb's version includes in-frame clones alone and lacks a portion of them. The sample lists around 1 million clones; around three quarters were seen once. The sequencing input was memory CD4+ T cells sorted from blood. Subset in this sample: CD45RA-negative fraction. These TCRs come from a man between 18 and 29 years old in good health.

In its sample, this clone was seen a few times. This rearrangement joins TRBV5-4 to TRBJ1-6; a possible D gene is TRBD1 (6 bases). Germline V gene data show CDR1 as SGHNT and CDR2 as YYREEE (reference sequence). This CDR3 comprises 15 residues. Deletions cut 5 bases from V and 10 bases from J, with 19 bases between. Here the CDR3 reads CASRSQGTSESPLHF. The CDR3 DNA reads TGTGCCAGCAGGTCCCAGGGGACGTCGGAATCACCCCTCCACTTT.

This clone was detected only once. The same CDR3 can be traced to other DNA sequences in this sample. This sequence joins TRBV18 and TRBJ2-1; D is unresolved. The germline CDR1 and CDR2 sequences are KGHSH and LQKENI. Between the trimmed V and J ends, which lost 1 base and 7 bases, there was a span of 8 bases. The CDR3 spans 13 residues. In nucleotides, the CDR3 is TGTGCCAGCTCACCACGATTAGGGAATGAGCAGTTCTTC. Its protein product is CASSPRLGNEQFF.

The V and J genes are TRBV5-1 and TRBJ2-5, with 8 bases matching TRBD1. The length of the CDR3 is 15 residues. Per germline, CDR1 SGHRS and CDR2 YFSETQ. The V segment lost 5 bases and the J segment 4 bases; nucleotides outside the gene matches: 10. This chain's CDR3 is CASSPIQGGGETQYF. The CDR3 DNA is TGCGCCAGCAGTCCAATACAGGGGGGAGGAGAGACCCAGTACTTC.

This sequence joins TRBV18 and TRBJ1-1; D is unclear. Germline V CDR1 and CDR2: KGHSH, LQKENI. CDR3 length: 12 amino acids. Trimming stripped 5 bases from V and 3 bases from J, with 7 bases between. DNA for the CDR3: TGTGCCAGCTCAGGTGGGTACACTGAAGCTTTCTTT. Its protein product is CASSGGYTEAFF.

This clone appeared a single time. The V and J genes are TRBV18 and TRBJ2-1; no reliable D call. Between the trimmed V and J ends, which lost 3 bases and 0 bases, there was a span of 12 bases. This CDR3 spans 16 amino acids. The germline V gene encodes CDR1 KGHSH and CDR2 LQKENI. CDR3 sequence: CASSPQTHRSYNEQFF. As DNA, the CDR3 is TGTGCCAGCTCACCGCAGACGCACCGCTCCTACAATGAGCAGTTCTTC.

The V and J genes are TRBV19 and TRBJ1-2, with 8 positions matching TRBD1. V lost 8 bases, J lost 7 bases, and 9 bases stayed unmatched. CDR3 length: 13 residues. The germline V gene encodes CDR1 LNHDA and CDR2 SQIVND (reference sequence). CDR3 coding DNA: TGTGCCAGTTCCATCCAGGGGGCGAGTGGCTACACCTTC. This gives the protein CASSIQGASGYTF.

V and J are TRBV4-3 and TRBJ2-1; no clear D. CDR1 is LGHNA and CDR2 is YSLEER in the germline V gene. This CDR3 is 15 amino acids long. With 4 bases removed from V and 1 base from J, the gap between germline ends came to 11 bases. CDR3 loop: CASSPDSLSYNEQFF. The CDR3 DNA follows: TGCGCCAGCAGCCCCGACTCGTTATCCTACAATGAGCAGTTCTTC.

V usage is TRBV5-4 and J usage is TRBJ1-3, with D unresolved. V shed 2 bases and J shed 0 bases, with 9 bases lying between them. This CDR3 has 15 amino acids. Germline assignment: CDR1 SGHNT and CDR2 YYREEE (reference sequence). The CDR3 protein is CASSLGINSGNTIYF. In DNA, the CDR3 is TGTGCCAGCAGCTTAGGGATCAACTCTGGAAACACCATATATTTT.

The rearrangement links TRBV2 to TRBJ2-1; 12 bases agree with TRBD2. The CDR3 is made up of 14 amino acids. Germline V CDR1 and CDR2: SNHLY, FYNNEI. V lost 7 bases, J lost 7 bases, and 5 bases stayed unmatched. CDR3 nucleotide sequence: TGTGCCAGCACACGACTAGCGGGAGTTAATGAGCAGTTCTTC. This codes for CASTRLAGVNEQFF.

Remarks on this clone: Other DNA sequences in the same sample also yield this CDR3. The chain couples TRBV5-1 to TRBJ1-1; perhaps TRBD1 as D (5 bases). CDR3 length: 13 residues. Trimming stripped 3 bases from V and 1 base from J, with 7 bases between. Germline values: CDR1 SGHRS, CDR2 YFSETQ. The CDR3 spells CASSSTGNTEAFF. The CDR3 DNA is TGCGCCAGCAGCTCAACAGGGAACACTGAAGCTTTCTTT.

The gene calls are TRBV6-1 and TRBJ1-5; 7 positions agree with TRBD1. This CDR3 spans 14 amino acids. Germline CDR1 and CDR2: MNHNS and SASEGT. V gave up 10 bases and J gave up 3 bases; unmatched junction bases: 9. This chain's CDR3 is CATDNRGTNQPQHF. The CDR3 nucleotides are TGTGCCACCGACAACAGGGGTACCAATCAGCCCCAGCATTTT.

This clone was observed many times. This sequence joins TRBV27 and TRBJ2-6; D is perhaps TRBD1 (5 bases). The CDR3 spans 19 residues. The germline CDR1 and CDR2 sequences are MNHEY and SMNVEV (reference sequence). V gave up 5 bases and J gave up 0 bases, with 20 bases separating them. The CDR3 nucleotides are TGTGCCAGCAGTCCACAACCAAGGGGCCTAATCTCTGGGGCCAACGTCCTGACTTTC. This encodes CASSPQPRGLISGANVLTF.

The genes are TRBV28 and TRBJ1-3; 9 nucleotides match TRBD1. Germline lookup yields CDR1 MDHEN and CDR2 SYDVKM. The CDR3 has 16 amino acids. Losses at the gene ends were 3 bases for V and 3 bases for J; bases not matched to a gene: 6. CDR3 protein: CASSFGDRVVGNTIYF. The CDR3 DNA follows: TGTGCCAGCAGTTTCGGGGACAGGGTTGTTGGAAACACCATATATTTT.

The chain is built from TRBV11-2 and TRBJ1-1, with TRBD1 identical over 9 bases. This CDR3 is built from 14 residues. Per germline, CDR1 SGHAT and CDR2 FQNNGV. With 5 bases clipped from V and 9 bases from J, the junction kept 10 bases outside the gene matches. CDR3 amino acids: CASSRQGGPGKAFF. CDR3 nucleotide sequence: TGTGCCAGCAGCAGACAGGGGGGCCCTGGAAAAGCTTTCTTT. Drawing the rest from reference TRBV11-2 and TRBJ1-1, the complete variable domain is EAGVAQSPRYKIIEKRQSVAFWCNPISGHATLYWYQQILGQGPKLLIQFQNNGVVDDSQLPKDRFSAERLKGVDSTLKIQPAKLEDSAVYLCASSRQGGPGKAFFGQGTRLTVV.

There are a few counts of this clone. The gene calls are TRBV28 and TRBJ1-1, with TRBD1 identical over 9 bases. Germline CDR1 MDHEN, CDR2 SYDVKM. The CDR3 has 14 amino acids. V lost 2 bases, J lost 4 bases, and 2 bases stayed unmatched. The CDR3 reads CASSLNRGPTEAFF. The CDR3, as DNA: TGTGCCAGCAGTTTAAACAGGGGGCCCACTGAAGCTTTCTTT. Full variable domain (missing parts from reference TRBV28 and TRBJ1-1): DVKVTQSSRYLVKRTGEKVFLECVQDMDHENMFWYRQDPGLGLRLIYFSYDVKMKEKGDIPEGYSVSREKKERFSLILESASTNQTSMYLCASSLNRGPTEAFFGQGTRLTVV.

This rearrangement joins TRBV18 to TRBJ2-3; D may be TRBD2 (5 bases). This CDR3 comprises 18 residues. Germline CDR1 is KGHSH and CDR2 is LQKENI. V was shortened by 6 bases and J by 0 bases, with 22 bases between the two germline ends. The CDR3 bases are TGTGCCAGCTCCCCCTACCCCGTAGCGTTGGCTAGCACAGATACGCAGTATTTT. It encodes CASSPYPVALASTDTQYF. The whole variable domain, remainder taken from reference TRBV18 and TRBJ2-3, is NAGVMQNPRHLVRRRGQEARLRCSPMKGHSHVYWYRQLPEEGLKFMVYLQKENIIDESGMPKERFSAEFPKEGPSILRIQQVVRGDSAAYFCASSPYPVALASTDTQYFGPGTRLTVL.

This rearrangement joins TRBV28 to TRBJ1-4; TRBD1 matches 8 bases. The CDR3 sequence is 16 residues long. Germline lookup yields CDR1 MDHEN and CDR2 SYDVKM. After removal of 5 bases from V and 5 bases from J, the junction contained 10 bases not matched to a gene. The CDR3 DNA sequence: TGTGCCAGCAGTCCCCCAGGGGGCGGGGTAAATGAAAAACTGTTTTTT. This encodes CASSPPGGGVNEKLFF.

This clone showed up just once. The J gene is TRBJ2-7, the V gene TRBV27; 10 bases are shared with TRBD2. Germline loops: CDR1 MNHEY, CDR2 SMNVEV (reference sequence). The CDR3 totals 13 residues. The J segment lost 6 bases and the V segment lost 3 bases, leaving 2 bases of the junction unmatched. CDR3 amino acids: CASSFLAGAEQYF. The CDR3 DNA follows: TGTGCCAGCAGTTTCCTAGCGGGAGCCGAGCAGTACTTC.

The CDR3 spells CAWSETQAQPQHF. The CDR3 DNA follows: TGTGCCTGGAGTGAGACCCAGGCTCAGCCCCAGCATTTT. The V gene is TRBV30, the J gene TRBJ1-5; no clear D. Trimming took 1 base from V and 6 from J, leaving 10 bases between them. Germline V lookup: CDR1 GTSNPN, CDR2 SVGIG (reference sequence). The CDR3 is made up of 13 amino acids.

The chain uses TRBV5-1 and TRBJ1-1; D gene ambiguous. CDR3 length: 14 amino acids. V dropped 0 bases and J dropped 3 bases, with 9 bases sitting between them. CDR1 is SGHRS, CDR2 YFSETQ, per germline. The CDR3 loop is CASSLGHVDTEAFF. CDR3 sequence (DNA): TGCGCCAGCAGCTTGGGACATGTGGACACTGAAGCTTTCTTT.

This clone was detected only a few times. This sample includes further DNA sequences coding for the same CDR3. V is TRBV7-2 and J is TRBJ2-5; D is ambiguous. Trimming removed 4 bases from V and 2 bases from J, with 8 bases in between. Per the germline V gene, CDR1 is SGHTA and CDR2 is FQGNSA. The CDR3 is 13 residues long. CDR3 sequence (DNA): TGTGCCAGCAGCTACCGGGTTCAAGAGACCCAGTACTTC. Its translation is CASSYRVQETQYF.

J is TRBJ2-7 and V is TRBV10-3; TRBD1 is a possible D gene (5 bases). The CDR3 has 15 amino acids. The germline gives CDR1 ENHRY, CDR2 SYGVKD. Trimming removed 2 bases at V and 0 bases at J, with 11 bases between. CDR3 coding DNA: TGTGCCATCAGTGAGAGGGGCAGGGCCTCCTACGAGCAGTACTTC. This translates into CAISERGRASYEQYF.

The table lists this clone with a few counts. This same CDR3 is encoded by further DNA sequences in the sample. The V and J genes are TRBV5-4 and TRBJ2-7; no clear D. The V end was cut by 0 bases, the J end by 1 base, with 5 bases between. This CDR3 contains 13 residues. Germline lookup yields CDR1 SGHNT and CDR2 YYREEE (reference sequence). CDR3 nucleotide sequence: TGTGCCAGCAGCTTGGGCAGATCCTACGAGCAGTACTTC. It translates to CASSLGRSYEQYF.

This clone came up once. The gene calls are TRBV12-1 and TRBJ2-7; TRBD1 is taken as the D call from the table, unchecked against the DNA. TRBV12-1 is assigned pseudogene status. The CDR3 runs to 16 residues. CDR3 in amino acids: CASSKDRLRGIYEQYF. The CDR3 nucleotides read TGTGCCAGCAGCAAAGACAGATTAAGGGGGATATACGAGCAGTACTTC.

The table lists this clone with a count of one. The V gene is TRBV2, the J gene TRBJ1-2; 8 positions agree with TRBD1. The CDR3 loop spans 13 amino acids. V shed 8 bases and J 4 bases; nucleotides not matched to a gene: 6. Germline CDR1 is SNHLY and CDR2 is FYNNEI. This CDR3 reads CASVRQGLYGYTF. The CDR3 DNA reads TGTGCCAGCGTAAGACAGGGGCTCTATGGCTACACCTTC.

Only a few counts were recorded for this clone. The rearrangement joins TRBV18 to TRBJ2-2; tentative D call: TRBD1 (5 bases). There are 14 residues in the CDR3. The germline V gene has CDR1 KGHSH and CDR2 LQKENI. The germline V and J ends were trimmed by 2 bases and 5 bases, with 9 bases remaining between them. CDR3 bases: TGTGCCAGCTCACCAGTCAGGGATACCGGGGAGCTGTTTTTT. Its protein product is CASSPVRDTGELFF.

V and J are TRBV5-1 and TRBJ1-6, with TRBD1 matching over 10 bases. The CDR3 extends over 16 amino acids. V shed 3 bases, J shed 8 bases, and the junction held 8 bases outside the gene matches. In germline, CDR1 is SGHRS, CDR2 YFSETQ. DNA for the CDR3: TGCGCCAGCAGCTATGTTACGGGACAGGGGTATTCACCCCTCCACTTT. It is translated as CASSYVTGQGYSPLHF.

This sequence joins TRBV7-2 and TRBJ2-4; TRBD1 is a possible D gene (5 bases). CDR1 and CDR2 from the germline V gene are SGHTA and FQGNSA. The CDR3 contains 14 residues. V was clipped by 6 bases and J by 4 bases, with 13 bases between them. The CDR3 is CASRGLVTKNIQYF. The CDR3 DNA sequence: TGTGCCAGCAGGGGGCTAGTGACAAAAAACATTCAGTACTTC. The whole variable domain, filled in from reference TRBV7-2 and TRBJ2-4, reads GAGVSQSPSNKVTEKGKDVELRCDPISGHTALYWYRQSLGQGLEFLIYFQGNSAPDKSGLPSDRFSAERTGGSVSTLTIQRTQQEDSAVYLCASRGLVTKNIQYFGAGTRLSVL.

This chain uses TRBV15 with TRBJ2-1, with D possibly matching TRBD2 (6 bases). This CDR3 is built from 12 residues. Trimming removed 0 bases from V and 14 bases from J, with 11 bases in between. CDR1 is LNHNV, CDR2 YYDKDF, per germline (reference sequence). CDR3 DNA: TGTGCCACCAGCAGAGATCACGAGCGGGAGTTCTTC. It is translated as CATSRDHEREFF. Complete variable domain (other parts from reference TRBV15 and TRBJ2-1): DAMVIQNPRYQVTQFGKPVTLSCSQTLNHNVMYWYQQKSSQAPKLLFHYYDKDFNNEADTPDNFQSRRPNTSFCFLDIRSPGLGDTAMYLCATSRDHEREFFGPGTRLTVL.

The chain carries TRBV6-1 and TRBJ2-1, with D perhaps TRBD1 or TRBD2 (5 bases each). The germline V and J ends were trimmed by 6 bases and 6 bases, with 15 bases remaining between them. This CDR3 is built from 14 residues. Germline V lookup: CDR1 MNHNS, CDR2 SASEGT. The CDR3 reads CASRSGQLLNEQFF. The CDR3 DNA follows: TGTGCCAGCAGGAGCGGACAACTCCTCAATGAGCAGTTCTTC.

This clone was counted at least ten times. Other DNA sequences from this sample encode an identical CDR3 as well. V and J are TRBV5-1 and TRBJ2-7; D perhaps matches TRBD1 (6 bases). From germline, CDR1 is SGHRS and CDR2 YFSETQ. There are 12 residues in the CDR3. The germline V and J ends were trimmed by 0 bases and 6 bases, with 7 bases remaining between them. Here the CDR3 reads CASSLEGGEQYF. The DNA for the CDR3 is TGCGCCAGCAGCTTGGAAGGGGGCGAGCAGTACTTC.

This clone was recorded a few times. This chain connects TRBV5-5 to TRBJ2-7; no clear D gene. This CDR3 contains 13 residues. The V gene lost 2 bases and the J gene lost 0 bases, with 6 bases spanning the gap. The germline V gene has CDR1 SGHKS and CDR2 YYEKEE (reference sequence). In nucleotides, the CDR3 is TGTGCCAGCAGCTTTGCCAACTCCTACGAGCAGTACTTC. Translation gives CASSFANSYEQYF.